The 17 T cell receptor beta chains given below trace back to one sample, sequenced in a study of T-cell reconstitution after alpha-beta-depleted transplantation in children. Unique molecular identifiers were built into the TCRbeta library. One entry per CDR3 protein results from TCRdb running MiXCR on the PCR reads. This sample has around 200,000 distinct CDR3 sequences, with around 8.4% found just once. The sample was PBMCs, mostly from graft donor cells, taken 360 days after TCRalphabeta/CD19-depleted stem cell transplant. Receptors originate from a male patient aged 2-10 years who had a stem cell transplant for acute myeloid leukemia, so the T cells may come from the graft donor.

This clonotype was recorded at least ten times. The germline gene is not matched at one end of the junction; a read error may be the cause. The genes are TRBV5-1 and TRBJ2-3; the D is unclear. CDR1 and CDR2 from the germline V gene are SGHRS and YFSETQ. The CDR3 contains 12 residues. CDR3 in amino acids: CASSLNTDTQYF. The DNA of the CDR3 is TGTGCCAGCAGTCTTAACACAGATACGCAGTATTTT.

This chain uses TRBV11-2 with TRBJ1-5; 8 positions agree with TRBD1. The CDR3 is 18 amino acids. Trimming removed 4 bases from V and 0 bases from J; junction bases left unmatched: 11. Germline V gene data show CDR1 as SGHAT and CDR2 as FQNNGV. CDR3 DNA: TGTGCCAGCAGCTACGACAGGGGCGAGAACTATAGCAATCAGCCCCAGCATTTT. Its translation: CASSYDRGENYSNQPQHF.

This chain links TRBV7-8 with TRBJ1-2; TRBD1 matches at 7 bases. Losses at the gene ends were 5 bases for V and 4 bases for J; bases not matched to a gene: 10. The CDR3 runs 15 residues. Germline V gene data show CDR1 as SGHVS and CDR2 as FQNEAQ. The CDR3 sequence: CASSPMLRDSYGYTF. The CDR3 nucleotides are TGTGCCAGCAGCCCCATGCTCCGGGACAGCTATGGCTACACCTTC.

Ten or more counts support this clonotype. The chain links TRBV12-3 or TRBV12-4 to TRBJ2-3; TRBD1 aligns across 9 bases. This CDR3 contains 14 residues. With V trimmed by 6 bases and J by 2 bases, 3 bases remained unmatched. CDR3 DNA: TGTGCCAGCAGAGGACAGGGGTTCACAGATACGCAGTATTTT. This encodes CASRGQGFTDTQYF.

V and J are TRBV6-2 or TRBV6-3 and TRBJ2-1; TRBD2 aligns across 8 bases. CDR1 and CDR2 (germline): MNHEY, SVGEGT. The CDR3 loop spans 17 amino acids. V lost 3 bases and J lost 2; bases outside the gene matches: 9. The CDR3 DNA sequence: TGTGCCAGCAGTTATGCCTTTGCGGGAGGACCCTACAATGAGCAGTTCTTC. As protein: CASSYAFAGGPYNEQFF.

CDR3 amino acids: CASSPQRPEQFF. CDR3 DNA: TGTGCCAGCTCACCCCAAAGACCTGAGCAGTTCTTC. This chain links TRBV18 with TRBJ2-1; D gene ambiguous. The CDR3 length is 12 residues. V was clipped by 3 bases and J by 9 bases, with 9 bases between them. CDR1 is KGHSH and CDR2 is LQKENI in the germline V gene. Full variable domain (rest looked up from reference TRBV18 and TRBJ2-1): NAGVMQNPRHLVRRRGQEARLRCSPMKGHSHVYWYRQLPEEGLKFMVYLQKENIIDESGMPKERFSAEFPKEGPSILRIQQVVRGDSAAYFCASSPQRPEQFFGPGTRLTVL.

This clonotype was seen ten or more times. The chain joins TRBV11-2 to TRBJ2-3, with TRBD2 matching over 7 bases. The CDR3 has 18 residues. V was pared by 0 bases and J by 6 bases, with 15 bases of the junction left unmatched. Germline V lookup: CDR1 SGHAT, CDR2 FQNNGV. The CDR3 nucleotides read TGTGCCAGCAGCTTAGAAGCCCCGACTAGCCCCGTTGGGGATACGCAGTATTTT. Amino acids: CASSLEAPTSPVGDTQYF.

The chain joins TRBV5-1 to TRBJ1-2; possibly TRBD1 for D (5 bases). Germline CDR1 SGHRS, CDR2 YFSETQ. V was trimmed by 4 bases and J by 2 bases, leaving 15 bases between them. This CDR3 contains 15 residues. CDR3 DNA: TGCGCCAGCAGCCAAGGAGCCTGGGGGAACTATGGCTACACCTTC. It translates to CASSQGAWGNYGYTF.

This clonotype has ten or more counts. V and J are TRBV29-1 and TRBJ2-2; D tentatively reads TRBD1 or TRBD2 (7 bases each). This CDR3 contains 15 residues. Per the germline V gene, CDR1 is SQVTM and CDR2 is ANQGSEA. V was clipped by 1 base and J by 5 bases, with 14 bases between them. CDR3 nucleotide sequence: TGCAGCGTTGAAGTAGGAGCGGGACAGACCGGGGAGCTGTTTTTT. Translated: CSVEVGAGQTGELFF.

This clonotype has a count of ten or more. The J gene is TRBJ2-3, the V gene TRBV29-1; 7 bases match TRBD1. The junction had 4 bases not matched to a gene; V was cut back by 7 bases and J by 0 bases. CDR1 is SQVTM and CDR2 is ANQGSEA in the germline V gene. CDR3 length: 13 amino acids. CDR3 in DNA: TGCAGCGCCAGACAGGGTAGCACAGATACGCAGTATTTT. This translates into CSARQGSTDTQYF.

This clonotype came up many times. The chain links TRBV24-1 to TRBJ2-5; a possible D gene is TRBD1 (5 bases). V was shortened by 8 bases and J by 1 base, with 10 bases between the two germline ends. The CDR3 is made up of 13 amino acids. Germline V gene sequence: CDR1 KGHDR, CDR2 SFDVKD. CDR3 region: CATIDSLQETQYF. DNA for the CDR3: TGTGCCACCATAGACAGCCTCCAAGAGACCCAGTACTTC.

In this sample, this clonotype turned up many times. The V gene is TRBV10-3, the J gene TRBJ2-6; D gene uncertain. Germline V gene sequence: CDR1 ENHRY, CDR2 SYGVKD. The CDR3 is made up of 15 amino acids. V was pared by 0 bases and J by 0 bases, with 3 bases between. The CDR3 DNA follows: TGTGCCATCAGTGAGTCGACCTCTGGGGCCAACGTCCTGACTTTC. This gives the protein CAISESTSGANVLTF.

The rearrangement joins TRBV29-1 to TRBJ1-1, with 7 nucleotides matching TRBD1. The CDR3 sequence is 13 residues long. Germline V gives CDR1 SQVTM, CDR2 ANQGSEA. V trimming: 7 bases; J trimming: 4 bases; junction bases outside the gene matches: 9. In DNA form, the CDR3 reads TGCAGCGCGAACAGGGGCGATGGCACTGAAGCTTTCTTT. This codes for CSANRGDGTEAFF.

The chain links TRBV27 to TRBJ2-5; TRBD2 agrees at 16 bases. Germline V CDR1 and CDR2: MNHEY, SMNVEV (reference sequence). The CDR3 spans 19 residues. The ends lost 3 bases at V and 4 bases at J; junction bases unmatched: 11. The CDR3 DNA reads TGTGCCAGCAGTTTGGGTTCGGGACTAGCGGGAGGGCCACGAGAGACCCAGTACTTC. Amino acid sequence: CASSLGSGLAGGPRETQYF.

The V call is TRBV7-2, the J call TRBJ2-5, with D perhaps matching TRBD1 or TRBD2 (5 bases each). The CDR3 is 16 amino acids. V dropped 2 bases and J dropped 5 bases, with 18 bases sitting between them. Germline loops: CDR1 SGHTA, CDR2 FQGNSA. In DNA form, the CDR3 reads TGTGCCAGCAGCTTAACGGGATTCTCAGGGAGTGAGACCCAGTACTTC. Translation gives CASSLTGFSGSETQYF.

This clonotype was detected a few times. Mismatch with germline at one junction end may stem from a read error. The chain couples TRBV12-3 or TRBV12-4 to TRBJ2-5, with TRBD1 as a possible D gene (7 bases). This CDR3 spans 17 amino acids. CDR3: CASSSPEGGQFQGTQYF. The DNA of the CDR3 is TGTGCCAGCAGTTCTCCTGAGGGGGGACAGTTCCAAGGGACCCAGTACTTC.

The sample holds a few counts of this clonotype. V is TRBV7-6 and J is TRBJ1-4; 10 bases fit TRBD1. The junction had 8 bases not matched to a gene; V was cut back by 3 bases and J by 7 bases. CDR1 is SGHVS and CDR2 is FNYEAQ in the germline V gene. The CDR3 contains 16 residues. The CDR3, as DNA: TGTGCCAGCAGCTTCCATCGGGACAGGGGTGGTGAAAAACTGTTTTTT. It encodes CASSFHRDRGGEKLFF.